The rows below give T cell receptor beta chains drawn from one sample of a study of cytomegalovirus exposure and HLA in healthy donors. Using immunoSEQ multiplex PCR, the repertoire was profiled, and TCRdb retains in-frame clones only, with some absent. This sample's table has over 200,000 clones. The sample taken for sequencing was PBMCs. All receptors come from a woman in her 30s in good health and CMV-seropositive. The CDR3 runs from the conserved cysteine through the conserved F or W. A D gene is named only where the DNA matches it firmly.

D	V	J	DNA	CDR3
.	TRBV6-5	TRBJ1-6	TGTGCCAGCAGTTACTCTAAAAATTCACCCCTCCACTTT	CASSYSKNSPLHF
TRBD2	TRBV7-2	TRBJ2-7	TGTGCCAGCAGCTCCGGGGGGGACACGTCCTCCTACGAGCAGTACTTC	CASSSGGDTSSYEQYF
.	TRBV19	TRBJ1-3	TGTGCCAGTAGTAGTACTGGAAACACCATATATTTT	CASSSTGNTIYF
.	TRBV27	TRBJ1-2	TGTGCCAGCAGTTCGACTACCACAGGGATCTATGGCTACACCTTC	CASSSTTTGIYGYTF
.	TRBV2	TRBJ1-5	TGTGCCAGTACTCGGGACTTTTTTCCTGATAGCAATCAGCCCCAGCATTTT	CASTRDFFPDSNQPQHF
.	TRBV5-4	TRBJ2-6	TGTGCCAGCAGCTTGGCTCGCGGTTCGAACTCTGGGGCCAACGTCCTGACTTTC	CASSLARGSNSGANVLTF
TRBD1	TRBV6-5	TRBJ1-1	TGTGCCAGCAGTTACTCTGCGGACAGGGGTCGCACTGAAGCTTTCTTT	CASSYSADRGRTEAFF
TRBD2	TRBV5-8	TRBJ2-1	TGTGCCAGCAGCGCGGGAAGGACTAGCGGGGGGGCGCATGAGCAGTTCTTC	CASSAGRTSGGAHEQFF
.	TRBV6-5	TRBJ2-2	TGTGCCAGCAGTTACCGGACAGAGAACACCGGGGAGCTGTTTTTT	CASSYRTENTGELFF
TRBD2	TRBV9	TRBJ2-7	TGTGCCAGCAGCGTATGTAGCGGGAAAGCTAGTTCCTACGAGCAGTACTTC	CASSVCSGKASSYEQYF
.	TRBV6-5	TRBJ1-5	TGTGCCAGCAGTTTAAGGGGGGGGGATAGCAATCAGCCCCAGCATTTT	CASSLRGGDSNQPQHF
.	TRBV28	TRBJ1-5	TGTGCCAGCAGTTCTATCCCGGGGTTAGAATTTAATCAGCCCCAGCATTTT	CASSSIPGLEFNQPQHF
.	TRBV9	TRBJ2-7	TGTGCCAGCAGCATTGGGGCCTCGCAGGACGAGCAGTACTTC	CASSIGASQDEQYF
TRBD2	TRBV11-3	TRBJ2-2	TGTGCCAGCAGCTTAGGTGCGGGAGGTAGTACCGGGGAGCTGTTTTTT	CASSLGAGGSTGELFF
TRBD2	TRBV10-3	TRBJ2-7	TGTGCCATCAGTCCGAACCCAGCGGGGGTGTCCTACGAGCAGTACTTC	CAISPNPAGVSYEQYF
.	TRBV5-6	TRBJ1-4	TGTGCCAGCAGTTCGTCCAGGGTGGGTAATGAAAAACTGTTTTTT	CASSSSRVGNEKLFF